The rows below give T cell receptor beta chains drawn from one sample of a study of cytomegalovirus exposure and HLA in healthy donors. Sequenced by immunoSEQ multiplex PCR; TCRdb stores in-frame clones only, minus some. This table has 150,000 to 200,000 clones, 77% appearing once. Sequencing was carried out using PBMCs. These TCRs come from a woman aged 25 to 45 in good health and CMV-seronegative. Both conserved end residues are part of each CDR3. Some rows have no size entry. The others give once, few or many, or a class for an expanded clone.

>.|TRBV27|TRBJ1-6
CASRPLVTENSPLHF
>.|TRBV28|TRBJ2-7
CASEELAGASYEQYF
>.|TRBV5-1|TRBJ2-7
CASSRTGIGEQYF
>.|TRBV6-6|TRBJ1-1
CASSYLGQNTEAFF
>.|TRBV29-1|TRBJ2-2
CSVGAGDSLGRELFF
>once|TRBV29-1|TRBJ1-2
CSVAGQGEYGYTF
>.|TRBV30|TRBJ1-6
CAWDRVDSPLHF
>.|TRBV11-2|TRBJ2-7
CASSFLTGQAYEQYF
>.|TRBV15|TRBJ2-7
CATSRELRQARYF
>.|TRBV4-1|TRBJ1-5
CASSQVRKGDQPQHF
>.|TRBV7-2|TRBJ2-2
CASSFGYTGELFF
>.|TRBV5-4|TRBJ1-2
CASSPDTFHGYTF
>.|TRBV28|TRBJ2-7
CASSFIRGVAYEQYF
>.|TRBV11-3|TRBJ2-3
CASSLGPAGSTDTQYF
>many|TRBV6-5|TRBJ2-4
CATRGGGAKNIQYF
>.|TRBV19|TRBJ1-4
CASSIGQSGEKLFF
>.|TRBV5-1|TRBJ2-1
CASSALVSDEQFF
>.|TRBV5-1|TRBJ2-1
CASSLMTHSYNEQFF
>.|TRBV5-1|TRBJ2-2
CATRFGLGTADTGELFF
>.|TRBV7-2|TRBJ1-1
CASSLGGQGTAFF
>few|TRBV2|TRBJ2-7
CASSGIDHRRQTYEQYF
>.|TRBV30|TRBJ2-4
CAWSVDRSPAKNIQYF
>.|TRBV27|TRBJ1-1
CASSLAGGGTEAFF
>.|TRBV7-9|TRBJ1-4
CSYFATNEKLFF
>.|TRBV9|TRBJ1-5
CASGTGDQPQHF
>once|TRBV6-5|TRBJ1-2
CASSYSMGFMVGYTF
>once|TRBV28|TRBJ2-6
CASSFRGPGANGLTF
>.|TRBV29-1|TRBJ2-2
CSVGAGGNTGELFF
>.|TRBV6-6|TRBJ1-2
CASSRGEYGYTF
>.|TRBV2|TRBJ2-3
CASDRGTDTQYF
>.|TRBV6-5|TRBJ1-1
CASSYLTGGKAEAFF
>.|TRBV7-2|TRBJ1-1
CASSRSQGADKTEAFF
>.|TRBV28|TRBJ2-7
CASSLSRLGYEQYF
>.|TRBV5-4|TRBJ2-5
CASSLASEETQYF
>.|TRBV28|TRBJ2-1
CASTHGRGGKWYYNEQFF
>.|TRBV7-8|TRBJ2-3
CASSLRDWGTDTQYF
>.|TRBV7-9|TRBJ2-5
CASSGTGTGGETQYF
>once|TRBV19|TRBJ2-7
CASSIEQSSYEQYF
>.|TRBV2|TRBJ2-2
CASSYAGELFF
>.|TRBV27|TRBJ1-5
CAGRLHGPQHF
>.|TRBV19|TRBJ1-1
CASTLGGRAFF
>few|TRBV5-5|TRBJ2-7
CASSLRGAAGQINYEQYF
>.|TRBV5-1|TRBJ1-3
CASSLVPDSGNTIYF
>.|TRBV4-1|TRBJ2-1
CASSRTSGGAYNEQFF
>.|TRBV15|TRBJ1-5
CATSRQGGGQPQHF
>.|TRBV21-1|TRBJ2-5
CASSFPRGLQETQYF
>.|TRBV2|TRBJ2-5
CASSEAAGVGETQYF
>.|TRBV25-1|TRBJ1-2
CASSDPTGATYGYTF
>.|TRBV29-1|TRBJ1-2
CSVDPRTGDGYTF
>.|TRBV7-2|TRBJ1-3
CASSLPQVPGNTIYF
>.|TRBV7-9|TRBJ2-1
CASSLDPGLVRNEQFF
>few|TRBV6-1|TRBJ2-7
CASRINNDIYEQYF
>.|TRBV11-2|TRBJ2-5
CASSGRGAGTQYF
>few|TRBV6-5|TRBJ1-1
CASSSSSGGEAFF
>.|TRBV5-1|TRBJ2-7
CASSLTGTVSYEQYF
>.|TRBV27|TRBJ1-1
CASSKVQGMNTEAFF
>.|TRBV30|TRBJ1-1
CAWGTGWTEAFF
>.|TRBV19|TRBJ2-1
CASSRTGRGDYNEQFF
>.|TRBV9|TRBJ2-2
CASSVEGVGLNTGELFF
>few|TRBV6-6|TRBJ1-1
CASSPGGEGAFF